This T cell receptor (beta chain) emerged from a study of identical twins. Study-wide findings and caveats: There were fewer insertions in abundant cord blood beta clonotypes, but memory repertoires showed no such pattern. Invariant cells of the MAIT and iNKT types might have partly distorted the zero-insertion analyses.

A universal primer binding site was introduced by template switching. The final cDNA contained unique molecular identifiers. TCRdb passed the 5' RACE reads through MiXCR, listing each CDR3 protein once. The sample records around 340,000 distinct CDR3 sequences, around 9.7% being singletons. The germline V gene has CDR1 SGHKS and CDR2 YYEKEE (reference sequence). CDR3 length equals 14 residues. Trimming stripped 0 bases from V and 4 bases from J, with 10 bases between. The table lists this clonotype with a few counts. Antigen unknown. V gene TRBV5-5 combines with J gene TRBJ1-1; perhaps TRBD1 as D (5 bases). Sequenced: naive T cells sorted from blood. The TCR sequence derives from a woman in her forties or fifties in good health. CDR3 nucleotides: TGTGCCAGCAGCTTGGCCAGGGTAATCACTGAAGCTTTCTTT. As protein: CASSLARVITEAFF.